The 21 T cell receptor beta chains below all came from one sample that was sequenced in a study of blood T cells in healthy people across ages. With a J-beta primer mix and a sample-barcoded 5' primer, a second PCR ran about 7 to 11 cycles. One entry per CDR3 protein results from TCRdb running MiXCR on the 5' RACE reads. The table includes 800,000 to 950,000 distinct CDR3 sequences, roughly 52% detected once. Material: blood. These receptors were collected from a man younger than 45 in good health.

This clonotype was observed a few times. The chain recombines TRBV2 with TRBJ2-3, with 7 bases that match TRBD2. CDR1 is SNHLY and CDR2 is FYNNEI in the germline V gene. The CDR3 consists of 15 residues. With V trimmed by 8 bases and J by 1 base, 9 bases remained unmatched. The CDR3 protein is CASRYGTTRTDTQYF. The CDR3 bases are TGTGCCAGCCGGTACGGGACTACCCGCACAGATACGCAGTATTTT. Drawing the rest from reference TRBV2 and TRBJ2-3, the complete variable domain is EPEVTQTPSHQVTQMGQEVILRCVPISNHLYFYWYRQILGQKVEFLVSFYNNEISEKSEIFDDQFSVERPDGSNFTLKIRSTKLEDSAMYFCASRYGTTRTDTQYFGPGTRLTVL.

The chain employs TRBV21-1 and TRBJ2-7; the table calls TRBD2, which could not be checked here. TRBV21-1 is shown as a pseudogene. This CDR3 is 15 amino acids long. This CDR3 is CASSKGRGPTYEQYF. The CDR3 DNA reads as TGTGCCAGCAGCAAAGGGAGGGGTCCAACCTACGAGCAGTACTTC.

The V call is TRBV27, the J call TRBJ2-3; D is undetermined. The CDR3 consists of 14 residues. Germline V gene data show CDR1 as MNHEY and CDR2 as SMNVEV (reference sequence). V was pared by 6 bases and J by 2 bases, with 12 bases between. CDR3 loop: CASRTWSATDTQYF. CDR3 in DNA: TGTGCCAGCAGGACGTGGAGTGCCACAGATACGCAGTATTTT.

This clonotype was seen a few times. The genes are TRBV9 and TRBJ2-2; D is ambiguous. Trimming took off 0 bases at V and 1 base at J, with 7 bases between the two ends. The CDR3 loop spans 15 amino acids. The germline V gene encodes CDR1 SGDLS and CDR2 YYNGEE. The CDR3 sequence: CASSVAEGNTGELFF. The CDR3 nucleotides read TGTGCCAGCAGCGTAGCGGAAGGGAACACCGGGGAGCTGTTTTTT.

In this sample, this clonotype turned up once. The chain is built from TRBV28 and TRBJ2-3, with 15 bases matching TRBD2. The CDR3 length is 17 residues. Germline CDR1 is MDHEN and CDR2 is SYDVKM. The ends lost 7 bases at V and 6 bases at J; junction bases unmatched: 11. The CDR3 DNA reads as TGTGCCAGCACTTTGGGGACTAGCGGGGGGCCATGGGATACGCAGTATTTT. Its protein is CASTLGTSGGPWDTQYF.

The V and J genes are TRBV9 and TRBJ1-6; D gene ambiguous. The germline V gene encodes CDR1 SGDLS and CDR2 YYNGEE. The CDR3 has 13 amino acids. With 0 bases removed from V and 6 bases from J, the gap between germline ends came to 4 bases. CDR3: CASSVASNSPLHF. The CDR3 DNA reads TGTGCCAGCAGCGTAGCTAGTAATTCACCCCTCCACTTT.

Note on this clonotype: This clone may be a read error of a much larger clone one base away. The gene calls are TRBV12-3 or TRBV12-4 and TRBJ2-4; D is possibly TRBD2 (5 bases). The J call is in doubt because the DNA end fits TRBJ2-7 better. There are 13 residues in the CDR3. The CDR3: CASTTVGGYEQYF. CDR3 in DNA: TGTGCCAGCACCACGGTAGGAGGCTACGAGCAGTACTTC.

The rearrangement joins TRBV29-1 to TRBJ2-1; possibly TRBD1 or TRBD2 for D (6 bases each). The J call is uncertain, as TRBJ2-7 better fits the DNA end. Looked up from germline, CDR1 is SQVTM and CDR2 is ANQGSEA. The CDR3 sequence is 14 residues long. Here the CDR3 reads CSVAGALTYNEQYF. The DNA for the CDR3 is TGCAGCGTTGCGGGGGCTTTGACCTACAATGAGCAGTACTTC.

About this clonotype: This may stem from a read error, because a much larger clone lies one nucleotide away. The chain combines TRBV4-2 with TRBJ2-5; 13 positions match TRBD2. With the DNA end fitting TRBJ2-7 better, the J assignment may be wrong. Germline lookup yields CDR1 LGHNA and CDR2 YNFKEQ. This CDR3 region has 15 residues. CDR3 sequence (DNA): TGTGCCAGCAGCCAGACTAGCGGGGGGTCCTGCGAGCAGTACTTC. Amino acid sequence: CASSQTSGGSCEQYF.

The CDR3 protein is CASSTINEQYF. Written as DNA, the CDR3 is TGTGCCAGCAGTACGATAAATGAGCAGTACTTC. The J gene is TRBJ2-7, the V gene TRBV2; D remains unclear. The CDR3 has 11 residues. CDR1 SNHLY and CDR2 FYNNEI come from the germline V gene. Trimming took off 5 bases at V and 7 bases at J, with 9 bases between the two ends.

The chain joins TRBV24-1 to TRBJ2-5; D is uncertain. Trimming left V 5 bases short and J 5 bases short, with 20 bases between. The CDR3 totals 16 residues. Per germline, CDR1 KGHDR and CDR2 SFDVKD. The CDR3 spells CATSGRKNPLEETQYF. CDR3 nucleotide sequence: TGTGCCACCAGTGGGAGAAAGAACCCCTTAGAGGAGACCCAGTACTTC.

The CDR3 protein is CASSLRRTSGVGDTQYF. For the CDR3, the DNA is TGCGCCAGCAGCCTCCGGAGAACTAGCGGGGTCGGTGATACGCAGTATTTT. The V gene is TRBV4-1, the J gene TRBJ2-3; 10 positions agree with TRBD2. This CDR3 contains 17 residues. CDR1 and CDR2 from the germline V gene are MGHRA and YSYEKL. V lost 4 bases, J lost 6 bases, and 13 bases stayed unmatched.

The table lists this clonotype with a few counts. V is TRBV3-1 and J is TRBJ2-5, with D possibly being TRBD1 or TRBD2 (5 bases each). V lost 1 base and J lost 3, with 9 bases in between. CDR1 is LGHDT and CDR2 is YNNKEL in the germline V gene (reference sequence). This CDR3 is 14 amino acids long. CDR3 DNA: TGTGCCAGCAGCCAAGTTCTGGGGGAAGAGACCCAGTACTTC. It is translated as CASSQVLGEETQYF.

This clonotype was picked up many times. DNA for the CDR3: TGCAGCGTTGGGTCCGGGACAGGGAAATACGAGCAGTACTTC. It yields the protein CSVGSGTGKYEQYF. The gene calls are TRBV29-1 and TRBJ2-7; 9 nucleotides align to TRBD1. Losses at the gene ends were 4 bases for V and 4 bases for J; bases not matched to a gene: 8. The CDR3 runs to 14 residues. Looked up from germline, CDR1 is SQVTM and CDR2 is ANQGSEA.

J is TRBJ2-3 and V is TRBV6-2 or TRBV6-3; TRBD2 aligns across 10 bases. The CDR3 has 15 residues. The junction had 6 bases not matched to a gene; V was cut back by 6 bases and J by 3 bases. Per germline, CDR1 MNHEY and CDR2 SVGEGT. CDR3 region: CASRISGGRTDTQYF. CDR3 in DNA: TGTGCCAGCAGAATTAGCGGGGGGAGAACAGATACGCAGTATTTT.

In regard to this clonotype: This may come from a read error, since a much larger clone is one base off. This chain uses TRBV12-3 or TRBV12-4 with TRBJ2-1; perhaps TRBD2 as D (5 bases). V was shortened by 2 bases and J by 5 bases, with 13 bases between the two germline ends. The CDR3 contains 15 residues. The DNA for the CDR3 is TGTGCCAGCAGTTTATCAAGCGGATCCAACAATGAGCAGTTCTTC. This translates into CASSLSSGSNNEQFF.

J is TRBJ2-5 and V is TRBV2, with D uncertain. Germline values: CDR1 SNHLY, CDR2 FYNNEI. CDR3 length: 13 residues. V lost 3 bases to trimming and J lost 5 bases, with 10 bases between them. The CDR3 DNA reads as TGTGCCAGCAGTGAGGGCCTAAAGGAGACCCAGTACTTC. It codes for CASSEGLKETQYF.

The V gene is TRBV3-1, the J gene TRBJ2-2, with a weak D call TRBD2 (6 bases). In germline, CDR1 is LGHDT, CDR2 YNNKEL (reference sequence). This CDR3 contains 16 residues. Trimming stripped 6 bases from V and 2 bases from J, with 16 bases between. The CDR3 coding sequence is TGTGCCAGCAGACTAGCTAGGACTCCCAACACCGGGGAGCTGTTTTTT. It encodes CASRLARTPNTGELFF.

For the CDR3, the DNA is TGTGCCAGCAGCCAAGAGTCCGAATGGTTTAATGGCTACACCTTC. The encoded protein is CASSQESEWFNGYTF. The rearrangement links TRBV3-1 to TRBJ1-2, with D unresolved. Germline-derived CDR1 and CDR2 are LGHDT and YNNKEL (reference sequence). V was clipped by 0 bases and J by 6 bases, with 14 bases between them. The CDR3 spans 15 residues.

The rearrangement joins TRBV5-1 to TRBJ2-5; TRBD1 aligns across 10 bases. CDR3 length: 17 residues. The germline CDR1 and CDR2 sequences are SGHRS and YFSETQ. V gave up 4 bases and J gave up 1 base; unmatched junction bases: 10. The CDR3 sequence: CASSDAGTGVLQETQYF. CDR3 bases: TGCGCCAGCAGCGACGCCGGGACAGGGGTGCTCCAAGAGACCCAGTACTTC.

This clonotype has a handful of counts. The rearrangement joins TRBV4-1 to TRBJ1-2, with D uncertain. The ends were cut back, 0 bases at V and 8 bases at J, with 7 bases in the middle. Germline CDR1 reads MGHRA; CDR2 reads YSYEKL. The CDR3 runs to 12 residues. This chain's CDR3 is CASSQESRGYTF. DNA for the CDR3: TGCGCCAGCAGCCAAGAAAGTCGGGGCTACACCTTC.